A selection of T cell receptor beta chains follows, all from one sample in a study of CD8 T cells in ankylosing spondylitis. One entry per CDR3 protein, called by TCRdb with MiXCR from the 5' RACE reads. This table holds 330,000 or so distinct CDR3 sequences, 6.5% to 10% found once. The sequencing input was blood, either unsorted or a sorted T cell fraction (not recorded which). Every receptor here comes from a male donor with ankylosing spondylitis. CDR3s leave out the opening cysteine and the closing phenylalanine or tryptophan. The D gene is left open where the match is weak.

TRBV20-1,TRBJ2-1,NA,RAGTERFNEQF
TRBV5-1,TRBJ2-7,TRBD1,ASRVQGSSYEQY
TRBV18,TRBJ2-1,NA,ASSQTTGNFEF
TRBV7-8,TRBJ1-5,NA,ASSLGSGDNQPQH
TRBV19,TRBJ1-1,NA,ASSIRGVRTEAF
TRBV2,TRBJ2-1,TRBD2,ASSLNPSGSSYNEQF
TRBV12-3/TRBV12-4,TRBJ2-7,NA,ASRSGTNLEQY
TRBV15,TRBJ2-7,NA,ATSRVGADSYEQY
TRBV20-1,TRBJ2-2,NA,SATIPNTGELF
TRBV11-2,TRBJ2-6,NA,ASSLGRNYRDSSGANVLT
TRBV11-3,TRBJ2-5,NA,ASSLSLWETQY
TRBV20-1,TRBJ2-4,NA,SARDQGGSVKNIQY
TRBV20-1,TRBJ2-2,NA,SATVGGELF